This entry lists 13 T cell receptor beta chains sequenced from one sample in a study of glioma-infiltrating T cells. Using RNA template, CDR3s of TCR alpha and beta were amplified with iRepertoire arm-PCR. A single record per CDR3 protein comes from TCRdb applying MiXCR to the multiplex PCR reads. The table includes under 200,000 distinct CDR3 sequences, under 55% detected once. The sample was glioma tissue, nonneoplastic brain tissue, or PBMCs (not recorded which). The receptors originated from a human donor with low-grade glioma or glioblastoma, undergoing nonglioma brain surgery, or in good health (not recorded which).

The chain combines TRBV6-6 with TRBJ2-1; tentatively, D is TRBD1 (6 bases). With 6 bases removed from V and 9 bases from J, the gap between germline ends came to 15 bases. The CDR3 length is 13 residues. CDR1 and CDR2 (germline): MNHNY, SVGAGI (reference sequence). The CDR3 region is CASRPIRGGEQFF. The CDR3 DNA reads TGTGCCAGCAGGCCCATCAGAGGGGGTGAGCAGTTCTTC.

This clonotype was observed at least ten times. The rearrangement joins TRBV6-1 to TRBJ2-5, with D unclear. Trimming left V 6 bases short and J 1 base short, with 3 bases between. The germline CDR1 and CDR2 sequences are MNHNS and SASEGT. The CDR3 consists of 11 residues. The CDR3 nucleotides read TGTGCCAGCAGAGCCCAAGAGACCCAGTACTTC. It yields the protein CASRAQETQYF.

This clonotype was seen only a few times. The chain is built from TRBV2 and TRBJ2-7, with D maybe TRBD2 (5 bases). The germline gives CDR1 SNHLY, CDR2 FYNNEI. CDR3 length: 16 residues. The ends were cut back, 2 bases at V and 6 bases at J, with 20 bases in the middle. This CDR3 is CASSESEIASRLEQYF. Written as DNA, the CDR3 is TGTGCCAGCAGTGAATCAGAGATAGCTAGCCGCCTCGAGCAGTACTTC.

The chain recombines TRBV14 with TRBJ2-1; D is uncertain. With 0 bases removed from V and 3 bases from J, the gap between germline ends came to 12 bases. Germline assignment: CDR1 SGHDN and CDR2 FVKESK. The CDR3 totals 16 residues. The CDR3 protein is CASSQDGGAFYNEQFF. The CDR3 DNA reads as TGTGCCAGCAGCCAAGATGGCGGAGCGTTCTACAATGAGCAGTTCTTC.

On this clonotype: A much larger clone lies one base from this, so it may be a read error. DNA for the CDR3: TGTGCCAGCAGCAAGACTTTGCGCGCTGAAGCTTTCTTT. This sequence encodes CASSKTLRAEAFF. This chain joins TRBV12-3 or TRBV12-4 and TRBJ1-1, with D uncertain. The V end was cut by 6 bases, the J end by 6 bases, with 14 bases between. The CDR3 length is 13 residues.

The sample holds many counts of this clonotype. The J gene is TRBJ2-7, the V gene TRBV24-1; the D call may be TRBD1 or TRBD2 (5 bases each). V was cut by 8 bases and J by 5 bases, with 21 bases left in between. Germline CDR1 is KGHDR and CDR2 is SFDVKD. The CDR3 has 15 amino acids. The DNA of the CDR3 is TGTGCCACCATCATCGAGGGGCAGGGCTTGCACGAGCAGTACTTC. Translating it yields CATIIEGQGLHEQYF.

Note on this clonotype: This may be a read error: a much more frequent sequence differs by one nucleotide. This chain connects TRBV27 to TRBJ2-7; D remains ambiguous. Germline V lookup: CDR1 MNHEY, CDR2 SMNVEV (reference sequence). This CDR3 has 13 residues. CDR3 region: CASGTQSSCEQYF. CDR3 in DNA: TGTGCCAGCGGCACCCAGAGCTCCTGCGAGCAGTACTTC.

This clonotype was detected a few times. The V call is TRBV4-2, the J call TRBJ2-2; D is tentatively TRBD1 or TRBD2 (5 bases each). Trimming removed 0 bases at V and 9 bases at J, with 17 bases between. The CDR3 is 16 amino acids. Germline values: CDR1 LGHNA, CDR2 YNFKEQ. DNA for the CDR3: TGTGCCAGCAGCCAAGATCTGGGGACCGCGAGGAGGGAGCTGTTTTTT. Protein product: CASSQDLGTARRELFF.

This clonotype was seen a handful of times. J is TRBJ1-6 and V is TRBV2; D gene uncertain. Germline V gene lookup returns CDR1 SNHLY and CDR2 FYNNEI. The V and J ends lost 4 bases and 0 bases respectively, with 10 bases between them. The CDR3 loop spans 16 amino acids. In DNA form, the CDR3 reads TGTGCCAGCAGTGCAAAACAAAGCTCCTATAATTCACCCCTCCACTTT. Its protein product is CASSAKQSSYNSPLHF. Filled out from reference TRBV2 and TRBJ1-6, the complete variable domain reads EPEVTQTPSHQVTQMGQEVILRCVPISNHLYFYWYRQILGQKVEFLVSFYNNEISEKSEIFDDQFSVERPDGSNFTLKIRSTKLEDSAMYFCASSAKQSSYNSPLHFGNGTRLTVT.

This rearrangement joins TRBV3-1 to TRBJ2-7; no reliable D call. With 1 base removed from V and 2 bases from J, the gap between germline ends came to 6 bases. CDR1 and CDR2 from the germline V gene are LGHDT and YNNKEL (reference sequence). CDR3 size: 13 residues. CDR3 in amino acids: CASSQGRPYEQYF. CDR3 DNA sequence: TGTGCCAGCAGCCAAGGACGGCCCTACGAGCAGTACTTC.

V and J are TRBV28 and TRBJ2-5, with D possibly being TRBD1 (5 bases). Trimming pared 6 bases from V and 6 bases from J, leaving 17 bases between. Germline V gene lookup returns CDR1 MDHEN and CDR2 SYDVKM. This CDR3 has 14 amino acids. CDR3 sequence: CASSHPTGGQTQYF. In DNA form, the CDR3 reads TGTGCCAGCAGCCACCCTACAGGCGGACAGACCCAGTACTTC.

This clonotype was seen repeatedly, ten times or more. A read error may account for a junction end that differs from germline. The gene calls are TRBV6-1 and TRBJ2-7, with 8 bases fitting TRBD2. The germline V gene encodes CDR1 MNHNS and CDR2 SASEGT. The CDR3 spans 14 residues. The CDR3 bases are TGTGCCAGCAGGGAAGCGGGAGAAGCATACGAGCAGTACTTC. Its protein product is CASREAGEAYEQYF.

This clonotype was detected a few times. The V gene is TRBV19, the J gene TRBJ1-5; tentative D call: TRBD1 (6 bases). The CDR3 consists of 14 residues. Germline V lookup: CDR1 LNHDA, CDR2 SQIVND (reference sequence). Trimming removed 7 bases from V and 4 bases from J, with 14 bases in between. CDR3 sequence: CASNQGQVNQPQHF. The CDR3 coding sequence is TGTGCCAGTAACCAGGGGCAGGTGAATCAGCCCCAGCATTTT.